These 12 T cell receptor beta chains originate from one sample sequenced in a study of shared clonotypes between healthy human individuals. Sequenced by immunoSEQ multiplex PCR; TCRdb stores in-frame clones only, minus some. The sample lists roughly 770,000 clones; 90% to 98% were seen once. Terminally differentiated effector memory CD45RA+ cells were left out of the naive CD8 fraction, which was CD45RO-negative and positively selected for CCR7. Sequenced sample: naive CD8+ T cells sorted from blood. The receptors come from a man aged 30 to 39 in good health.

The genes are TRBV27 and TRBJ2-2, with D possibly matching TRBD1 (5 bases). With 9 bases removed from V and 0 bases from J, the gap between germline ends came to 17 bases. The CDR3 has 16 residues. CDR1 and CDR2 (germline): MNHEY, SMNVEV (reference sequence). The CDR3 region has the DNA TGTGCCAGGTTTTCCCTCTGGACACCGAACACCGGGGAGCTGTTTTTT. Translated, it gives CARFSLWTPNTGELFF.

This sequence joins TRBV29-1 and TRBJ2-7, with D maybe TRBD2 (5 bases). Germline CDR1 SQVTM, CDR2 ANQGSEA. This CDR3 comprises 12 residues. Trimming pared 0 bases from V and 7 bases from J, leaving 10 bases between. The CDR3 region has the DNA TGCAGCGTTGAAGAGTCAGGACTGGAGCAGTACTTC. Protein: CSVEESGLEQYF.

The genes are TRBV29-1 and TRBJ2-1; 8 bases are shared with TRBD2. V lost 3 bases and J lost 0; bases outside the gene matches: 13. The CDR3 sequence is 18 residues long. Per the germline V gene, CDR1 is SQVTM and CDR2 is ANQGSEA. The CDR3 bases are TGCAGCGTTGAGGGCCTAGCGGGCGATCGAAGCTCCTACAATGAGCAGTTCTTC. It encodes CSVEGLAGDRSSYNEQFF.

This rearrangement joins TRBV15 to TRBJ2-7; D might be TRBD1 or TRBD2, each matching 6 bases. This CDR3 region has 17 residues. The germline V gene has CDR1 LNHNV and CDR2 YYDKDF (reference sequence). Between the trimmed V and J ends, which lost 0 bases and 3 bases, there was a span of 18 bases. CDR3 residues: CATSRDVLGGSSYEQYF. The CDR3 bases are TGTGCCACCAGCAGAGACGTCTTGGGGGGCTCGAGCTACGAGCAGTACTTC.

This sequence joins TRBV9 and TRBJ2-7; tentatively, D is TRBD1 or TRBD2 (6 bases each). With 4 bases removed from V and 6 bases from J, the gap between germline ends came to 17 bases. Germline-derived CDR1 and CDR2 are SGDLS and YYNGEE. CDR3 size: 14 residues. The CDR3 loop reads CASSPGTEGGEQYF. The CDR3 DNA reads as TGTGCCAGCAGCCCCGGGACGGAGGGGGGCGAGCAGTACTTC.

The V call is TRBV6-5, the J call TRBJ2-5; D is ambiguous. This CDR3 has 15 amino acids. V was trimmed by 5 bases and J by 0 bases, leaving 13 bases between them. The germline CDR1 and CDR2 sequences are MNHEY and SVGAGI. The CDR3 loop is CASSRTGPYQETQYF. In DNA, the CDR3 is TGTGCCAGCAGTCGTACTGGGCCCTACCAAGAGACCCAGTACTTC.

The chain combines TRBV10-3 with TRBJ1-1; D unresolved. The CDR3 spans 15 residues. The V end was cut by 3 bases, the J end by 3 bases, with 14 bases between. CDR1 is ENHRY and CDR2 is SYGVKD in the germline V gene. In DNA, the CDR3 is TGTGCCATCAGTGACCCGGAGAACGGGGACACTGAAGCTTTCTTT. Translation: CAISDPENGDTEAFF.

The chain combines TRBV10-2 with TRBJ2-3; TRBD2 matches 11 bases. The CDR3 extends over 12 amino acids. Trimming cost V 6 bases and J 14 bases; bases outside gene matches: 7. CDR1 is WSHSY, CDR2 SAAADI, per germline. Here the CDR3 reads CASSELAGEMYF. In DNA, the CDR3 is TGCGCCAGCAGCGAACTAGCGGGAGAAATGTATTTT.

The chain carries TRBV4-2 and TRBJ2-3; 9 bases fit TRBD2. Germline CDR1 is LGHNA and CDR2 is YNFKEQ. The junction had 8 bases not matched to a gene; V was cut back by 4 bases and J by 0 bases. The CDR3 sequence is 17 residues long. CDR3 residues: CASSPWVAGGSTDTQYF. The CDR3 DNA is TGTGCCAGCAGCCCCTGGGTGGCGGGGGGGAGCACAGATACGCAGTATTTT.

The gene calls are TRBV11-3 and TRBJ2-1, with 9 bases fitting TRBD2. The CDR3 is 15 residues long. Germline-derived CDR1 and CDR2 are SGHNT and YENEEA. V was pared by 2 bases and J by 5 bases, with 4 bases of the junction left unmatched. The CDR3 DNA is TGTGCCAGCAGCTTAAGTCTAGCGGGAAACAATGAGCAGTTCTTC. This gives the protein CASSLSLAGNNEQFF.

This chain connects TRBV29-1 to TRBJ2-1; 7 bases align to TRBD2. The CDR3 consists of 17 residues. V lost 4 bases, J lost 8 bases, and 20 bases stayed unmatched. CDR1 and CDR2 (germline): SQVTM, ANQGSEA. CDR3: CSVVAHHGGGLPDEQFF. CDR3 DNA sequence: TGCAGCGTTGTGGCCCACCATGGGGGAGGGCTGCCCGATGAGCAGTTCTTC.

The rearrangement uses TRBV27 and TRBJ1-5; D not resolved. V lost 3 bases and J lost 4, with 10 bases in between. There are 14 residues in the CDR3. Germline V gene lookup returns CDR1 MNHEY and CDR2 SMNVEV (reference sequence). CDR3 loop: CASSLDPWNQPQHF. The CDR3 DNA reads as TGTGCCAGCAGTTTGGACCCGTGGAATCAGCCCCAGCATTTT.